This T cell receptor (beta chain) was identified during a study of response to subunit inactivated influenza vaccine (dated by TCRdb to between 2018 and 2020). Some background on the complete study: Deep quantitative T cell receptor repertoire profiling was used in the study to track responses to a trivalent subunit inactivated influenza vaccine. Study-level results and caveats: It was suggested by the authors that each seasonal influenza vaccination may recruit only a limited number of new T cells.

This clonotype was detected ten times or more. Its antigen remains unidentified. No per-base quality is available; no much larger clone lies one base away. The junction shows trimming of 4 bases on V and 3 bases on J, and the gene matches do not reach 3 bases of it. Taken from cysteine to phenylalanine, the CDR3 has 14 residues. The only DNA kept is the CDR3, 42 bases in frame from the first base. Looking up the germline V gene yields CDR1 SGHVS and CDR2 FQNEAQ. The label giving this sample's time point can be read as: 45 days after influenza vaccine administration. Receptor libraries were prepared by RT-PCR. The listed sequencing device is Illumina HiSeq 2500. The public reads were run again by TCRdb, first through fastp at Q25 and then through MiXCR, and only productive beta chains were kept. Each CDR3 protein appears once, grouped with its most common genes and DNA. The sample table records about 500,000 distinct CDR3 sequences; over 10% of these occur just once. The biggest ten clones account for around 12% of the sample.

The input for sequencing was PBMCs from blood, taken around seven weeks after vaccination. The sequence links TRBV7-8 to TRBJ2-1; 7 bases in between match TRBD1. The clonotype originates from a man over 45 who received an inactivated influenza vaccine. Donor details come from another sample of the same person, matched by shared clones. The DNA reads as follows: TGTGCCAGCAGCTCCCGGGACAGCTACAATGAGCAGTTCTTC. Translated, this is CASSSRDSYNEQFF. The full variable domain, completed from the reference TRBV7-8 and TRBJ2-1 proteins outside the CDR3, reads GAGVSQSPRYKVAKRGQDVALRCDPISGHVSLFWYQQALGQGPEFLTYFQNEAQLDKSGLPSDRFFAERPEGSVSTLKIQRTQQEDSAVYLCASSSRDSYNEQFFGPGTRLTVL.